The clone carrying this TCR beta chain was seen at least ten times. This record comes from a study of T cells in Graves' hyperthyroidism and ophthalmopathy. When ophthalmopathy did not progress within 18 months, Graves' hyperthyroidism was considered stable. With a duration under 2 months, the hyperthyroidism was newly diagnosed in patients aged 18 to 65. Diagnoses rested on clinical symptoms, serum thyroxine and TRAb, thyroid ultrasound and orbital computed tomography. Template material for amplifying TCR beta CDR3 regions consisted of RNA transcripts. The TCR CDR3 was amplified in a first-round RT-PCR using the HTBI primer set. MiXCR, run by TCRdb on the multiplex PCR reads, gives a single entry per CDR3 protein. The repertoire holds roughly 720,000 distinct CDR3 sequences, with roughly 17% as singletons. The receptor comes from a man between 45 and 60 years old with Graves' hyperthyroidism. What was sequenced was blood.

DNA of the CDR3: TGTGCCAGCAGCCAGGGACACCGTCGGACCTACGAGCAGTACTTC. Translation: CASSQGHRRTYEQYF. The genes are TRBV7-9 and TRBJ2-7; D possibly corresponds to TRBD1 (6 bases). The V end lost 5 bases, the J end lost 2 bases, and 16 bases lay between the germline ends. Germline assignment: CDR1 SEHNR and CDR2 FQNEAQ (reference sequence). CDR3 length: 15 amino acids.